This record covers a single T cell receptor beta chain. A few counts support this clone. What antigen it recognizes has not been identified. No base quality information exists; no much larger clone differs at one position. These data come from a study of blood T cell repertoires in COVID-19 (dated by TCRdb to about 2020). In terms of the full investigation: The collaborator samples originated in the United States, Italy and Spain and spanned the acute and convalescent phases of COVID-19. The prospective study material was composed of cDNA or gDNA derived from T cells, B-cell-depleted T cells, or PBMCs. Deeply sampled blood TCRbeta repertoires from subjects exposed to, actively infected with, or recovered from COVID-19 were included in the dataset. The repertoires were made available in a free public database intended to serve as a resource for research on the immune response to SARS-CoV-2. Samples came from the ongoing ImmuneRACE study (first 160 participants) plus 1,254 subjects from 6 global collaborators. Nearly every sample came with metadata listing a de-identified subject ID, COVID-19 status, age in years and sex. Where available, HLA class I and class II types were taken from metadata supplied by the sample provider and were not determined by assay-based typing. What the authors observed across the whole study: The amount of clinical and demographic metadata varied by source and participant and was provided uncurated.

V gives up 3 bases and J gives up 1 base, and the segment between their germline ends measures 8 bases. CDR3 length: 14 amino acids, cysteine to phenylalanine. The CDR3 DNA has 42 bases and is translated from base 1. CDR1 MGHDK and CDR2 SYGVNS were looked up in the germline V gene. Each collaborating institution followed its own protocols to collect whole blood in K2EDTA tubes. For TCRbeta analysis, collaborators shipped samples as frozen whole blood, isolated PBMCs, or DNA extracted from either of those sample types. TCRbeta CDR3 regions were amplified from genomic DNA by means of the immunoSEQ Assay, a bias-controlled multiplex PCR. The original pipeline was this. Within the assay, amplification of reference gene primers was used to estimate how many nucleated cells each sample contained. To quantify the absolute abundance of each unique TCRbeta CDR3 rearrangement, sequence reads were collapsed and filtered. For each sample, productive Simpson clonality was calculated as the square root of Simpson's diversity index over productive rearrangements. Imported from immuneACCESS, the table was reduced by TCRdb to in-frame sequences with V and J called. These copies leave out some clones; in studies compared against another copy, an unresolved V gene accounts for under half, and the cause of the remainder is not known. The V and J calls and clone size come from that table; D and trimming were worked out from the DNA. The sample records around 91,000 clones, 79% of which are singletons. About a sixth of the sample rests with the top ten.

The receptor chain draws on TRBV25-1 and TRBJ2-3; a confident D gene designation cannot be given. The receptor was isolated from an elderly woman with active or convalescent COVID-19. Material for sequencing was peripheral blood. The nucleotides are TGTGCCAGCAGTGACCCAAGAGGCACAGATACGCAGTATTTT. The resulting protein is CASSDPRGTDTQYF.